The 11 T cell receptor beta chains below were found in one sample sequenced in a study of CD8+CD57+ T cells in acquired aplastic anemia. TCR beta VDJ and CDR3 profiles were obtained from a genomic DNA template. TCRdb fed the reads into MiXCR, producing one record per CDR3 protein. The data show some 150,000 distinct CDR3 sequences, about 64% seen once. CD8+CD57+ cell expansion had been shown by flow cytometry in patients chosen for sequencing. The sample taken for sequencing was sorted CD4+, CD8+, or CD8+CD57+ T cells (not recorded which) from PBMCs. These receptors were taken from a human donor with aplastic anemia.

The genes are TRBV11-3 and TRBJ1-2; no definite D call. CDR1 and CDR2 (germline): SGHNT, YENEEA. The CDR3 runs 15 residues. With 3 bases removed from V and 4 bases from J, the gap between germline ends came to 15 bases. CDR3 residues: CASSLVSGSVYGYTF. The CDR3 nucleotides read TGTGCCAGCAGCTTGGTATCGGGCTCGGTCTATGGCTACACCTTC.

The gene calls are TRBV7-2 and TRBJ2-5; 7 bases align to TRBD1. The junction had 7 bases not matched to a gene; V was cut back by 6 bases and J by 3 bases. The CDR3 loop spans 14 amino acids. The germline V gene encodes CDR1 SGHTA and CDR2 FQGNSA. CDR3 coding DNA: TGTGCCAGCAGTCCGACCGACAGGGAAGAGACCCAGTACTTC. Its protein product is CASSPTDREETQYF.

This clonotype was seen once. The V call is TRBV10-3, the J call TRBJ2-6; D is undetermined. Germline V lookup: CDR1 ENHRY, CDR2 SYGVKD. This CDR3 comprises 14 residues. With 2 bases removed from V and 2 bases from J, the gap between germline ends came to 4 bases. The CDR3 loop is CAISEDPGANVLTF. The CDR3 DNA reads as TGTGCCATCAGTGAGGACCCTGGGGCCAACGTCCTGACTTTC.

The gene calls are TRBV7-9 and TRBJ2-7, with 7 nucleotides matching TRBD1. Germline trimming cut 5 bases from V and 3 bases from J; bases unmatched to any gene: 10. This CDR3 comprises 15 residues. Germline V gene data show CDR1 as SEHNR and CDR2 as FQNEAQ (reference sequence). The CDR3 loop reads CASSPRTGVGYEQYF. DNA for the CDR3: TGTGCCAGCAGCCCTCGGACAGGTGTTGGCTACGAGCAGTACTTC.

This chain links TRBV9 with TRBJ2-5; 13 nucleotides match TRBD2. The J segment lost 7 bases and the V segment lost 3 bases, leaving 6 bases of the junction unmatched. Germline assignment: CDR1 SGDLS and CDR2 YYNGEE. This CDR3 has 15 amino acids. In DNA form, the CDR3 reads TGTGCCAGCAGCGGGACTAGCGGGGGCGTGGGGACCCAGTACTTC. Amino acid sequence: CASSGTSGGVGTQYF.

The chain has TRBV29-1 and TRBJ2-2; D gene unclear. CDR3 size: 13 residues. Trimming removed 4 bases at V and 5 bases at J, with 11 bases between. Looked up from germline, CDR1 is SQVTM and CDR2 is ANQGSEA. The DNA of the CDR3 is TGCAGCGTTGTAAGCCCTAGGACCGGGGAGCTGTTTTTT. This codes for CSVVSPRTGELFF.

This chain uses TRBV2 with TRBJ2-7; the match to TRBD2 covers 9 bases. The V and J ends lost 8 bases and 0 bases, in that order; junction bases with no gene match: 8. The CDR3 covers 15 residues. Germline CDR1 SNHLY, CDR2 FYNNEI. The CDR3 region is CASGAGGGSSYEQYF. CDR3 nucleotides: TGTGCCAGCGGTGCGGGGGGGGGGAGCTCCTACGAGCAGTACTTC.

CDR3 DNA sequence: TGTGCCATCAGTGAGGTAGAGCGGTGGGAAAACTATGGCTACACCTTC. Amino acids: CAISEVERWENYGYTF. The chain couples TRBV10-3 to TRBJ1-2; D is undetermined. Germline lookup yields CDR1 ENHRY and CDR2 SYGVKD. There are 16 residues in the CDR3. The V gene lost 2 bases and the J gene lost 2 bases, with 15 bases spanning the gap.

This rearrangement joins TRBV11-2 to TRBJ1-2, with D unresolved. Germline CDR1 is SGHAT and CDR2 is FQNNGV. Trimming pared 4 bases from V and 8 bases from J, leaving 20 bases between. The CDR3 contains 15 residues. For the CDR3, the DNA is TGTGCCAGCAGCTCAGTGGCCCAGGATGCGAAGGGCTACACCTTC. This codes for CASSSVAQDAKGYTF.

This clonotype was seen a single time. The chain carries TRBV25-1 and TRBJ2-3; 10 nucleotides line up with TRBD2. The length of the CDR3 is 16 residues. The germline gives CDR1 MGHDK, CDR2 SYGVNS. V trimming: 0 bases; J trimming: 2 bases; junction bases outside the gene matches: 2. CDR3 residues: CASSEYLAGATDTQYF. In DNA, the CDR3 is TGTGCCAGCAGTGAATATCTAGCGGGGGCCACAGATACGCAGTATTTT. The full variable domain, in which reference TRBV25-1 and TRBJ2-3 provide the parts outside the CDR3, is EADIYQTPRYLVIGTGKKITLECSQTMGHDKMYWYQQDPGMELHLIHYSYGVNSTEKGDLSSESTVSRIRTEHFPLTLESARPSHTSQYLCASSEYLAGATDTQYFGPGTRLTVL.

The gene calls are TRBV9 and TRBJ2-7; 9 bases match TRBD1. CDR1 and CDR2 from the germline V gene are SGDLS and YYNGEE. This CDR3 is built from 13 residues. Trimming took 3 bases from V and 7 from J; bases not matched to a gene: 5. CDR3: CASSGQDRGEQYF. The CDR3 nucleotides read TGTGCCAGCAGCGGACAAGACAGGGGGGAGCAGTACTTC. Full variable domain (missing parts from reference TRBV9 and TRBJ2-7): DSGVTQTPKHLITATGQRVTLRCSPRSGDLSVYWYQQSLDQGLQFLIQYYNGEERAKGNILERFSAQQFPDLHSELNLSSLELGDSALYFCASSGQDRGEQYFGPGTRLTVT.